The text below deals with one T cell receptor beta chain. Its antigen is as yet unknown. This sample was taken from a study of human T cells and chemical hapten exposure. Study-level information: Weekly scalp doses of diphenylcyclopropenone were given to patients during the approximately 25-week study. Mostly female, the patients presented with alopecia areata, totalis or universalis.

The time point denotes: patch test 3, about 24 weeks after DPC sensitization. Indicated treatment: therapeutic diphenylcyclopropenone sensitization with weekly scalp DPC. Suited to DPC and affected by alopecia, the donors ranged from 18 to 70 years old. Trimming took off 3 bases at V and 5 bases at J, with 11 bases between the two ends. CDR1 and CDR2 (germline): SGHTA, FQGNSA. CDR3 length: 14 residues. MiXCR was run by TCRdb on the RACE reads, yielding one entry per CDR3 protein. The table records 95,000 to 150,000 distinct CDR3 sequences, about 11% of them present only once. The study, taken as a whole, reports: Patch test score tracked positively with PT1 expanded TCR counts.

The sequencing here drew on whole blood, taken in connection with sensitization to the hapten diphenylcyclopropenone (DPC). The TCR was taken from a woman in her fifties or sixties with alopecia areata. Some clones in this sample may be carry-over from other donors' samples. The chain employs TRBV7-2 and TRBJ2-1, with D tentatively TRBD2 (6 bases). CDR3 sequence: CASSFMRGNNEQFF. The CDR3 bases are TGTGCCAGCAGCTTTATGCGGGGTAACAATGAGCAGTTCTTC.